The sequence of this T cell receptor beta chain was determined in a study of cytomegalovirus exposure and HLA in healthy donors. Study outcomes and limitations: Presence/absence analyses supposed approximately even sequencing depth among donors. Accurate prediction of most subjects' HLA-A and HLA-B alleles from TCR beta sequences was reported. Earlier analysis looked at TCR beta V segments, and most were productive about 87% or about 30% of the time. Of the V segments, some could not be distinguished, including TRBV6-2 and TRBV6-3, and were excluded.

This clone was recorded a few times. The antigen remains undetermined. It was with 60 Vbeta and 13 Jbeta primers that the PCR ran. Produced via immunoSEQ multiplex PCR; TCRdb's table is partial and in-frame only. The top ten clones hold around 7.1% of a sample with roughly 140,000 clones, approximately 60% of them seen once. There are 15 residues in the CDR3. The V gene's germline CDR1 is SGHTA and CDR2 FQGNSA. V lost 4 bases and J 3 bases, leaving 13 bases between the germline ends. The chain couples TRBV7-2 to TRBJ2-1; no clear D gene. This TCR was recovered from an older woman in good health and CMV-seropositive. Sequences were obtained from PBMCs. CDR3 DNA sequence: TGTGCCAGCAGCTCCGGAGACTCTCGCTACAATGAGCAGTTCTTC. The encoded protein is CASSSGDSRYNEQFF. Filled out from reference TRBV7-2 and TRBJ2-1, the complete variable domain reads GAGVSQSPSNKVTEKGKDVELRCDPISGHTALYWYRQSLGQGLEFLIYFQGNSAPDKSGLPSDRFSAERTGGSVSTLTIQRTQQEDSAVYLCASSSGDSRYNEQFFGPGTRLTVL.